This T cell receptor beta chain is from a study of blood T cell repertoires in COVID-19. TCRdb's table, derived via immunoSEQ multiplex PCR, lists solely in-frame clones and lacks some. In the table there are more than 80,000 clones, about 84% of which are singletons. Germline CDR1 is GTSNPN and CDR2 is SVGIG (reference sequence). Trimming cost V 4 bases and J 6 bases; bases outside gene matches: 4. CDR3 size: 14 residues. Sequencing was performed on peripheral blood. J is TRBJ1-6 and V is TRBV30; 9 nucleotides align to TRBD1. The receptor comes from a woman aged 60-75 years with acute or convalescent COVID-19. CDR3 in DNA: TGTGCCTGGACACAGGACAGGGGTAATTCACCCCTCCACTTT. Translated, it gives CAWTQDRGNSPLHF.